Below are 32 T cell receptor beta chains sequenced from a single sample in a study of blood T cells in healthy people across ages. A J-beta primer mix and a sample-barcoded 5' primer were used in a second PCR of about 7 to 12 cycles. TCRdb re-called the 5' RACE reads through MiXCR, storing one row per CDR3 protein. The repertoire holds about 800,000 distinct CDR3 sequences, with roughly 50% as singletons. The sample consisted of blood. Receptor source: a man under 40 in good health.

This chain uses TRBV10-3 with TRBJ2-5; no definite D call. TRBJ2-7 matches the DNA end more closely, so the J call is doubtful. The CDR3 contains 12 residues. Germline CDR1 is ENHRY and CDR2 is SYGVKD. Here the CDR3 DNA reads TGTGCCATCAGTGAAAGGTCTAGCGAGCAGTACTTC. Protein: CAISERSSEQYF.

The chain has TRBV7-2 and TRBJ1-2; possibly TRBD1 for D (6 bases). The length of the CDR3 is 15 residues. The V end lost 5 bases, the J end lost 4 bases, and 17 bases lay between the germline ends. Germline V gene data show CDR1 as SGHTA and CDR2 as FQGNSA. The chain's CDR3 is CASSAYRVRSYGYTF. CDR3 bases: TGTGCCAGCAGCGCCTACAGGGTGAGGAGCTATGGCTACACCTTC.

CDR3 DNA: TGTGCCGCAGCGAGGGACTATGGCTACACCTTC. Amino acid sequence: CAAARDYGYTF. The chain joins TRBV28 to TRBJ1-2; D unresolved. The CDR3 is made up of 11 amino acids. Germline V gene data show CDR1 as MDHEN and CDR2 as SYDVKM. V lost 11 bases, J lost 3 bases, and 10 bases lay in between.

The CDR3 DNA follows: TGCAGCGCCTACCCCACAGGGGCAGACTATGGCTACACCTTC. The encoded protein is CSAYPTGADYGYTF. The chain couples TRBV29-1 to TRBJ1-2; 7 bases map to TRBD1. This CDR3 region has 14 residues. The trim removed 7 bases at V and 3 bases at J, leaving 11 bases unmatched. CDR1 is SQVTM and CDR2 is ANQGSEA in the germline V gene. Full variable domain (remainder filled in from reference TRBV29-1 and TRBJ1-2): SAVISQKPSRDICQRGTSLTIQCQVDSQVTMMFWYRQQPGQSLTLIATANQGSEATYESGFVIDKFPISRPNLTFSTLTVSNMSPEDSSIYLCSAYPTGADYGYTFGSGTRLTVV.

The V and J genes are TRBV29-1 and TRBJ2-1; TRBD2 matches at 12 bases. CDR3 length: 15 residues. From germline, CDR1 is SQVTM and CDR2 ANQGSEA. V trimming: 4 bases; J trimming: 7 bases; junction bases outside the gene matches: 8. As DNA, the CDR3 is TGCAGCGTTGTGATAGGGACTAGCGGGTTGAATGAGCAGTTCTTC. This translates into CSVVIGTSGLNEQFF.

CDR3 region: CASSPSRDYNEQFF. DNA of the CDR3: TGTGCCAGCAGCCCCTCGCGGGATTACAATGAGCAGTTCTTC. V usage is TRBV7-2 and J usage is TRBJ2-1; D possibly corresponds to TRBD2 (6 bases). The germline CDR1 and CDR2 sequences are SGHTA and FQGNSA. The ends were cut back, 5 bases at V and 4 bases at J, with 12 bases in the middle. CDR3 size: 14 residues.

This chain connects TRBV3-1 to TRBJ2-7; no firm D call. CDR1 and CDR2 (germline): LGHDT, YNNKEL (reference sequence). This CDR3 is 12 amino acids long. Trimming removed 3 bases from V and 5 bases from J, with 8 bases in between. In DNA, the CDR3 is TGTGCCAGCAGCCACGAGACCCACGAGCAGTACTTC. Encoded protein: CASSHETHEQYF.

This clonotype was observed a single time. The chain has TRBV27 and TRBJ2-1; no clear D gene. Trimming took off 5 bases at V and 8 bases at J, with 13 bases between the two ends. This CDR3 region has 13 residues. Germline V gives CDR1 MNHEY, CDR2 SMNVEV (reference sequence). The DNA of the CDR3 is TGTGCCAGCAGTCGAGACCTCTTAGATGAGCAGTTCTTC. It yields the protein CASSRDLLDEQFF.

In the case of this clonotype: Germline is not matched at one junction end, which may reflect a read error. The V and J genes are TRBV5-1 and TRBJ2-4; D possibly corresponds to TRBD2 (6 bases). The J call may be wrong; the DNA end is better matched by TRBJ2-7. Germline CDR1 and CDR2: SGHRS and YFSETQ. The CDR3 is 14 residues long. The CDR3 is CVSSLDGTYDEQYF. As DNA, the CDR3 is TGCGTCAGCAGCTTAGACGGGACTTACGACGAGCAGTACTTC.

The chain recombines TRBV29-1 with TRBJ2-3, with D possibly being TRBD1 (6 bases). The V end was cut by 7 bases, the J end by 5 bases, with 19 bases between. CDR3 length: 14 amino acids. Per germline, CDR1 SQVTM and CDR2 ANQGSEA. The CDR3 region is CSARLTGRGDTQYF. CDR3 sequence (DNA): TGCAGCGCCCGTCTTACAGGGCGTGGAGATACGCAGTATTTT.

This clonotype appeared a single time. The gene calls are TRBV20-1 and TRBJ2-5, with D unclear. In germline, CDR1 is DFQATT, CDR2 SNEGSKA (reference sequence). This CDR3 has 13 residues. V was clipped by 5 bases and J by 2 bases, with 12 bases between them. The CDR3 sequence: CSADWVLQETQYF. The CDR3 DNA is TGCAGTGCTGATTGGGTCTTACAAGAGACCCAGTACTTC.

There are a few counts of this clonotype. The rearrangement joins TRBV29-1 to TRBJ2-7; D may be TRBD2 (5 bases). Trimming shortened V by 3 bases and J by 3 bases, and 9 bases separated the two germline ends. The CDR3 extends over 12 amino acids. The germline CDR1 and CDR2 sequences are SQVTM and ANQGSEA. Written as DNA, the CDR3 is TGCAGCGTTGAGATGGGAGACTACGAGCAGTACTTC. As protein: CSVEMGDYEQYF.

This clonotype was detected only once. The chain is built from TRBV6-2 or TRBV6-3 and TRBJ1-2; no reliable D call. V shed 7 bases and J shed 9 bases, with 21 bases lying between them. CDR1 and CDR2 from the germline V gene are MNHEY and SVGEGT. CDR3 size: 14 residues. The CDR3 DNA follows: TGTGCCAGCACCGAAACCCTATGGCCCTACCGCTACACCTTC. Translating it yields CASTETLWPYRYTF.

This clonotype was seen a few times. V and J are TRBV21-1 and TRBJ2-1. TRBV21-1 is described as a pseudogene. The CDR3 is 14 residues long. Here the CDR3 DNA reads TGTGCCAGCATCGGTAGACAAGACTACAATGAGCAGTTCTTC. This gives the protein CASIGRQDYNEQFF.

The chain is built from TRBV6-6 and TRBJ2-1; 16 nucleotides align to TRBD2. Trimming cost V 6 bases and J 7 bases; bases outside gene matches: 6. The germline gives CDR1 MNHNY, CDR2 SVGAGI (reference sequence). This CDR3 has 16 amino acids. The CDR3 DNA sequence: TGTGCCAGCAGCAAGCCGGGACTAGCGGGAGGGAATGAGCAGTTCTTC. Translating gives CASSKPGLAGGNEQFF.

This clonotype has more than one count but fewer than ten. J is TRBJ2-7 and V is TRBV20-1; maybe TRBD2 (6 bases). V lost 2 bases to trimming and J lost 0 bases, with 14 bases between them. Germline V gene sequence: CDR1 DFQATT, CDR2 SNEGSKA (reference sequence). CDR3 size: 15 residues. This CDR3 is CSARTYGGNSYEQYF. The CDR3 nucleotides read TGCAGTGCTAGAACGTACGGCGGGAACTCCTACGAGCAGTACTTC.

The chain combines TRBV11-1 with TRBJ1-2, with 7 bases lining up with TRBD1. The V gene's germline CDR1 is SGHAT and CDR2 FQDESV (reference sequence). The CDR3 consists of 17 residues. With 3 bases clipped from V and 5 bases from J, the junction kept 15 bases outside the gene matches. The CDR3 coding sequence is TGTGCCAGCAGCTTCGGGACAGAGAGGGAGATTGGGTATGGCTACACCTTC. It encodes CASSFGTEREIGYGYTF.

The chain has TRBV9 and TRBJ2-7; TRBD2 matches at 8 bases. Near its end, the DNA agrees better with TRBJ2-4, so the J call may be wrong. CDR1 is SGDLS, CDR2 YYNGEE, per germline. The CDR3 is 17 amino acids. The CDR3 loop reads CASSVGNSGESGNIQYF. DNA for the CDR3: TGTGCCAGCAGCGTAGGCAATAGCGGGGAGTCTGGGAACATTCAGTACTTC.

This chain connects TRBV28 to TRBJ2-7; TRBD2 matches at 8 bases. The germline V gene has CDR1 MDHEN and CDR2 SYDVKM. The CDR3 is made up of 15 amino acids. Trimming removed 10 bases from V and 6 bases from J; junction bases left unmatched: 17. CDR3 amino acids: CAIRPPGLVLSEQYF. The CDR3 bases are TGTGCCATCCGACCGCCGGGACTAGTTTTATCCGAGCAGTACTTC.

This clonotype was seen a few times. J is TRBJ2-7 and V is TRBV12-3 or TRBV12-4, with D possibly TRBD1 on 6 matching bases. V was shortened by 3 bases and J by 5 bases, with 11 bases between the two germline ends. The CDR3 loop spans 13 amino acids. CDR3 amino acids: CASSLIHRDEQYF. The CDR3 region has the DNA TGTGCCAGCAGTTTGATACACAGGGACGAGCAGTACTTC.

The V call is TRBV4-2, the J call TRBJ1-1; 7 nucleotides match TRBD1. The CDR3 extends over 17 amino acids. Germline assignment: CDR1 LGHNA and CDR2 YNFKEQ. The V gene end was trimmed by 3 bases and the J gene end by 0 bases; junction bases not matched to a gene: 10. Here the CDR3 reads CASSHADRILLNTEAFF. The CDR3 region has the DNA TGTGCCAGCAGCCATGCGGACAGGATACTTCTGAACACTGAAGCTTTCTTT.

The CDR3: CASSLLSGSIDTQYF. The CDR3 region has the DNA TGTGCCAGCAGCTTACTTAGCGGGAGTATAGATACGCAGTATTTT. The chain combines TRBV7-3 with TRBJ2-3; 9 bases line up with TRBD2. Germline lookup yields CDR1 SGHTA and CDR2 FQGTGA. Unmatched junction bases numbered 5, after V lost 2 bases and J lost 5 bases. The CDR3 consists of 15 residues.

This clonotype was found once. This chain joins TRBV5-1 and TRBJ2-5; 7 bases align to TRBD2. CDR1 and CDR2 (germline): SGHRS, YFSETQ. The J segment lost 0 bases and the V segment lost 0 bases, leaving 2 bases of the junction unmatched. The CDR3 contains 15 residues. CDR3 region: CASSLAGGNQETQYF. Here the CDR3 DNA reads TGCGCCAGCAGCTTGGCGGGGGGAAACCAAGAGACCCAGTACTTC.

The chain joins TRBV27 to TRBJ2-3; 9 nucleotides align to TRBD2. The CDR3 is made up of 17 amino acids. The germline V gene encodes CDR1 MNHEY and CDR2 SMNVEV (reference sequence). With 4 bases clipped from V and 7 bases from J, the junction kept 15 bases outside the gene matches. The CDR3 bases are TGTGCCAGCAGTTCGCCCCTAGCGGGGCCGGGAGGATATACGCAGTATTTT. Protein sequence: CASSSPLAGPGGYTQYF.

On this clonotype itself: A read error may produce the germline difference seen at one junction end. V and J are TRBV25-1 and TRBJ1-2; D remains ambiguous. Germline V lookup: CDR1 MGHDK, CDR2 SYGVNS. This CDR3 contains 13 residues. This CDR3 is CASSESPNYGYTF. For the CDR3, the DNA is TGTGCCAGTAGTGAAAGCCCTAACTATGGCTACACCTTC.

To note about this clonotype: The junction shows a germline mismatch at one end, possibly a read error. V and J are TRBV7-9 and TRBJ1-2; possibly TRBD1 for D (5 bases). CDR1 and CDR2 from the germline V gene are SEHNR and FQNEAQ (reference sequence). The length of the CDR3 is 15 residues. The CDR3: CASSLAQGGGYGYTF. As DNA, the CDR3 is TGTGCCAGCAGCCTAGCGCAGGGCGGCGGCTATGGCTACACCTTC.

The J gene is TRBJ2-1, the V gene TRBV10-3; TRBD2 matches at 13 bases. The CDR3 contains 15 residues. Germline CDR1 reads ENHRY; CDR2 reads SYGVKD. J gave up 6 bases and V 6 bases, and 5 bases lay outside the gene matches. The CDR3 DNA is TGTGCCATCAGGGAGACTAGCGGGGGGTCCAATGAGCAGTTCTTC. This encodes CAIRETSGGSNEQFF.

This clonotype was picked up a small number of times. The CDR3, as DNA: TGTGCCAGCAGTGGGGACGGCCTCTACTTGGAGCAGTACTTC. It specifies CASSGDGLYLEQYF. The gene calls are TRBV2 and TRBJ2-7, with D possibly being TRBD1 or TRBD2 (5 bases each). Germline V gene sequence: CDR1 SNHLY, CDR2 FYNNEI. This CDR3 has 14 residues. V lost 4 bases to trimming and J lost 7 bases, with 17 bases between them.

This chain links TRBV7-9 with TRBJ1-4; no firm D call. CDR1 is SEHNR and CDR2 is FQNEAQ in the germline V gene (reference sequence). The CDR3 extends over 15 amino acids. V was clipped by 2 bases and J by 3 bases, with 10 bases between them. The CDR3 loop is CASSLRTVANEKLFF. CDR3 nucleotide sequence: TGTGCCAGCAGCTTAAGAACAGTGGCTAATGAAAAACTGTTTTTT.

The chain carries TRBV28 and TRBJ2-7; 7 nucleotides align to TRBD1. Germline V gene data show CDR1 as MDHEN and CDR2 as SYDVKM. Losses at the gene ends were 5 bases for V and 2 bases for J; bases not matched to a gene: 12. This CDR3 is 16 amino acids long. The CDR3 DNA reads TGTGCCAGCAGTCGAATCGGGACAGCGAGGACCTACGAGCAGTACTTC. It is translated as CASSRIGTARTYEQYF. Full variable domain (rest looked up from reference TRBV28 and TRBJ2-7): DVKVTQSSRYLVKRTGEKVFLECVQDMDHENMFWYRQDPGLGLRLIYFSYDVKMKEKGDIPEGYSVSREKKERFSLILESASTNQTSMYLCASSRIGTARTYEQYFGPGTRLTVT.

This clonotype was counted ten times or more. V usage is TRBV7-2 and J usage is TRBJ2-5; weak D call: TRBD1 (6 bases). The ends were cut back, 4 bases at V and 5 bases at J, with 17 bases in the middle. The CDR3 length is 15 residues. CDR1 and CDR2 from the germline V gene are SGHTA and FQGNSA. The CDR3 sequence: CASSSYNIGQETQYF. In DNA, the CDR3 is TGTGCCAGCAGCTCCTATAATATAGGACAGGAGACCCAGTACTTC.

The rearrangement uses TRBV12-3 or TRBV12-4 and TRBJ2-1; D remains unclear. The last part of the DNA fits TRBJ2-7 better; the J call may be wrong. This CDR3 region has 14 residues. CDR3: CASSLLGSYNEQYF. In nucleotides, the CDR3 is TGTGCCAGCAGTTTACTGGGGTCCTACAATGAGCAGTACTTC.